This TCR beta chain is from a study of blood T cell repertoires in COVID-19. At the level of the study: PBMCs, B-cell-depleted T cells, or T cells were the source of the cDNA or gDNA that made up the material.

Produced via immunoSEQ multiplex PCR; TCRdb's table is partial and in-frame only. The sample has 70,000 to 100,000 clones; roughly 89% are singletons. Trimming removed 5 bases at V and 3 bases at J, with 11 bases between. This CDR3 spans 14 amino acids. Germline loops: CDR1 LNHDA, CDR2 SQIVND (reference sequence). The chain has TRBV19 and TRBJ1-5, with a tentative D call TRBD1 (6 bases). The clonotype comes from a woman aged 80 or over with active or convalescent COVID-19. Input material: peripheral blood. Written as DNA, the CDR3 is TGTGCCAGTAGTGAAGGACAGTTCAATCAGCCCCAGCATTTT. Protein: CASSEGQFNQPQHF.